This record looks at one TCR beta chain sequence and its context. Its target is not known. This may come from a read error, since a much larger clone is one base off. Unsorted whole blood served as the source of blood RNA, and germline DNA was extracted as well. This sample was included in a study of tumor-infiltrating lymphocytes in primary liver carcinoma. Germline-derived CDR1 and CDR2 are SGHNT and YYREEE (reference sequence). The CDR3 covers 15 residues. V dropped 6 bases and J dropped 7; count of bases not matched to a gene: 12. Study-wide points: A significantly higher top-250-clone fraction was recorded for tumors than for blood (p = 0.039).

Starting from roughly 540 ng of total RNA, TCR beta cDNA was produced with a primer in the constant region. Three-round nested multiplex PCR performed with slightly modified ARM-PCR produced the TCR beta libraries. Rounds one and two of PCR, each of 10 cycles, were primed with TRBV1-TRBV30 forward primers and a C-beta reverse primer. TCRdb re-called the multiplex PCR reads through MiXCR, storing one row per CDR3 protein. The table shows almost 200,000 distinct CDR3 sequences, with approximately 64% occurring only once. The rearrangement uses TRBV5-4 and TRBJ2-1, with 8 bases that match TRBD2. The clonotype originates from a woman aged 55-69 years with primary liver carcinoma and hepatitis B virus infection. The sequenced material came from peripheral blood. The CDR3 coding sequence is TGTGCCAGCAACAGGCAAGCGGGAGCGGAAAATGAGCAGTTCTTC. It specifies CASNRQAGAENEQFF.